This T cell receptor beta chain was sequenced for a study of blood T cell repertoires in COVID-19. Overall study: PBMCs, B-cell-depleted T cells, or T cells provided the cDNA or gDNA that made up the material.

The method was immunoSEQ multiplex PCR; TCRdb's version includes in-frame clones alone and lacks a portion of them. The sample holds approximately 190,000 clones, more than 75% seen once. The CDR3 is made up of 14 amino acids. CDR1 GTSNPN and CDR2 SVGIG come from the germline V gene (reference sequence). After removal of 1 base from V and 7 bases from J, the junction contained 6 bases not matched to a gene. Sequenced: peripheral blood. This TCR came from a man aged 40-50 years with active or convalescent COVID-19. The chain employs TRBV30 and TRBJ1-5; 8 bases agree with TRBD1. CDR3 protein: CAWSETGVPQPQHF. The DNA of the CDR3 is TGTGCCTGGAGTGAGACAGGGGTTCCCCAGCCCCAGCATTTT. Full variable domain (missing parts from reference TRBV30 and TRBJ1-5): SQTIHQWPATLVQPVGSPLSLECTVEGTSNPNLYWYRQAAGRGLQLLFYSVGIGQISSEVPQNLSASRPQDRQFILSSKKLLLSDSGFYLCAWSETGVPQPQHFGDGTRLSIL.